Described below is a single T cell receptor beta chain sequence and its context. The repertoire was sequenced with immunoSEQ multiplex PCR; TCRdb's copy has only in-frame clones and lacks some. Of over a million clones listed, roughly 95% are singletons. The source of the sample is a study of shared clonotypes between healthy human individuals. V was clipped by 8 bases and J by 0 bases, with 12 bases between them. This CDR3 is built from 14 residues. The germline gives CDR1 MDHEN, CDR2 SYDVKM. The sample comprised naive CD4+ T cells sorted from blood. Subset indicated: CD45RA+ positively selected. V is TRBV28 and J is TRBJ2-3; D perhaps matches TRBD2 (6 bases). This clonotype was obtained from a man in his thirties or forties in good health. This chain's CDR3 is CASGTWGSTDTQYF. The CDR3 DNA is TGTGCCAGCGGGACTTGGGGGAGCACAGATACGCAGTATTTT.